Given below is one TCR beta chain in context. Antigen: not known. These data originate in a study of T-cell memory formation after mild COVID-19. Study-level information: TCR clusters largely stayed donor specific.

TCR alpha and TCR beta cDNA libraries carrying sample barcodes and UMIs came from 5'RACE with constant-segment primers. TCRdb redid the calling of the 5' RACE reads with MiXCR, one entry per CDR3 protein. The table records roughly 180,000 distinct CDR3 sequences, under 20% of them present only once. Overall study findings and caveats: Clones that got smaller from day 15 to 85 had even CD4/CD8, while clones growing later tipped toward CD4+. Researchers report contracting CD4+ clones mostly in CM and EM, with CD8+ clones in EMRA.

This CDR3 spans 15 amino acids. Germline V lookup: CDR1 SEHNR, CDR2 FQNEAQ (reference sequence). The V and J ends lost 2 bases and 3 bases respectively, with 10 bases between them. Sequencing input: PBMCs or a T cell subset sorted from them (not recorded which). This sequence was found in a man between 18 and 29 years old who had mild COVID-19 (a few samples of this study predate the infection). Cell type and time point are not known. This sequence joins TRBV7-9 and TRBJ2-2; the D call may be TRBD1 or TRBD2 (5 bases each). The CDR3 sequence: CASSLTRGDTGELFF. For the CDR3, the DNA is TGTGCCAGCAGCTTAACTAGGGGAGACACCGGGGAGCTGTTTTTT.